This T cell receptor beta chain was sequenced during a study of T cells after yellow fever vaccination. Study conclusions and caveats: Clones that expanded after primary vaccination mostly reappeared after the booster (roughly 96% CD4, 70% to 90% CD8).

In this sample, this clonotype turned up a few times. Its antigen is not known. Germline V gene lookup returns CDR1 SGHKS and CDR2 YYEKEE (reference sequence). Germline trimming cut 4 bases from V and 7 bases from J; bases unmatched to any gene: 11. This CDR3 is built from 15 residues. They built TCR cDNA with 5'RACE template switching, a step that put in a universal primer site and UMIs. TCRdb passed the 5' RACE reads through MiXCR, listing each CDR3 protein once. The profile shows under 700,000 distinct CDR3 sequences, about a sixth of them singletons. The chain uses TRBV5-5 and TRBJ1-5, with TRBD1 matching over 7 bases. This receptor was taken from a man between 18 and 35 years old who received the YFV17D yellow fever vaccine. This material consisted of PBMCs, taken 5 to 6 days after the first yellow fever vaccination. CDR3 sequence (DNA): TGTGCCAGCAGCACCCTTACAGGGGTCGAGCAGCCCCAGCATTTT. Its translation: CASSTLTGVEQPQHF.